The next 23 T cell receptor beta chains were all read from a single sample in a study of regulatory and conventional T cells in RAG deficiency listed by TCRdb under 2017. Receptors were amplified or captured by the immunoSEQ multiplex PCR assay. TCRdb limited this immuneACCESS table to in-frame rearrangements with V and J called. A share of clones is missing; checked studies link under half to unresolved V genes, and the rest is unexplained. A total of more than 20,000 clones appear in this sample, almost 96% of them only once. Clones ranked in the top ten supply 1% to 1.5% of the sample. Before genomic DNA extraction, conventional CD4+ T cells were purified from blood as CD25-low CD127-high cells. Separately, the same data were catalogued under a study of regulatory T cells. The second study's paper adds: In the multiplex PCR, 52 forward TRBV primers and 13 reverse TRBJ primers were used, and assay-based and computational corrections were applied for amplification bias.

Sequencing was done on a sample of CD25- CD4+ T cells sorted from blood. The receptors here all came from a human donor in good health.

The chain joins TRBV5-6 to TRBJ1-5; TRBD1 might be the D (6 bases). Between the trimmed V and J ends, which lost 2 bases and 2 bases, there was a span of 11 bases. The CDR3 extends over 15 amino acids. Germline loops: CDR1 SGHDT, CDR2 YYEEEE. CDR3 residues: CASSFRGWGNQPQHF. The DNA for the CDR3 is TGTGCCAGCAGCTTCAGGGGATGGGGCAATCAGCCCCAGCATTTT.

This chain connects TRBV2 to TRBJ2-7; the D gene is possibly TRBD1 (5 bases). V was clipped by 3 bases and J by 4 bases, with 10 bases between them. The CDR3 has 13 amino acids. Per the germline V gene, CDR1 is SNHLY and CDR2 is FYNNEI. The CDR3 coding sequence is TGTGCCAGCAGTGACCAGGGAAATTACGAGCAGTACTTC. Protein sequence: CASSDQGNYEQYF.

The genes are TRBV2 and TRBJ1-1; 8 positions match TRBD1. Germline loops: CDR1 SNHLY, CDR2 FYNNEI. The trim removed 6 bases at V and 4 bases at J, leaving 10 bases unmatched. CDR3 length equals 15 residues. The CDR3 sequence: CASSQDRAWGTEAFF. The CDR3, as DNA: TGTGCCAGCAGCCAGGACAGGGCGTGGGGCACTGAAGCTTTCTTT. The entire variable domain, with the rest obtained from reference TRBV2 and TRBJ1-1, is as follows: EPEVTQTPSHQVTQMGQEVILRCVPISNHLYFYWYRQILGQKVEFLVSFYNNEISEKSEIFDDQFSVERPDGSNFTLKIRSTKLEDSAMYFCASSQDRAWGTEAFFGQGTRLTVV.

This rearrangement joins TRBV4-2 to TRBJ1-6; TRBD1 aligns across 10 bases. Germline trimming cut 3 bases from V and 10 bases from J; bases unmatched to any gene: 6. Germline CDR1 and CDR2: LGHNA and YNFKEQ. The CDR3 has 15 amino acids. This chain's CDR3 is CASSQPGTGVSPLHF. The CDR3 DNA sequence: TGTGCCAGCAGCCAGCCCGGGACAGGGGTATCACCCCTCCACTTT.

The CDR3 region has the DNA TGTGCCAGCAGCGACCGGACTAGCGGGGGTTTCGATACGCAGTATTTT. Its protein is CASSDRTSGGFDTQYF. The chain is built from TRBV9 and TRBJ2-3; 13 bases map to TRBD2. The CDR3 runs to 16 residues. Germline CDR1 and CDR2: SGDLS and YYNGEE. V lost 3 bases to trimming and J lost 6 bases; unmatched junction nucleotides: 7.

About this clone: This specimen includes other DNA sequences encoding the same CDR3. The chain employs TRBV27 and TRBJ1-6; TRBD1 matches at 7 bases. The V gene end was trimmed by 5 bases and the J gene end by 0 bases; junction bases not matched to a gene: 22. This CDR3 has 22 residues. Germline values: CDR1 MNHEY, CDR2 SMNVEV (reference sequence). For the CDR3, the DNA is TGTGCCAGCAGTCCACGACCGGGACAGCTGATTTACAACCGCTCCTATAATTCACCCCTCCACTTT. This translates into CASSPRPGQLIYNRSYNSPLHF.

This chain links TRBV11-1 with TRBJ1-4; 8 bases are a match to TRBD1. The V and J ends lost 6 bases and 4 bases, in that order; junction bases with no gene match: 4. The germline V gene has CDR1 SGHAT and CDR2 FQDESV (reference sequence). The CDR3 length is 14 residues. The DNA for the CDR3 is TGTGCCAGCAGTGGACAGGGTTATAATGAAAAACTGTTTTTT. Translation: CASSGQGYNEKLFF.

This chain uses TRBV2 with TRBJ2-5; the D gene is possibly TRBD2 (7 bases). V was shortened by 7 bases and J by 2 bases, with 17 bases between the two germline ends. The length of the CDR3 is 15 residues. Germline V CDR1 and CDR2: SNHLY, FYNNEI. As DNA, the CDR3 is TGTGCCAGCAATCTTCTCGGGGGGACACAAGAGACCCAGTACTTC. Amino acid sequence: CASNLLGGTQETQYF.

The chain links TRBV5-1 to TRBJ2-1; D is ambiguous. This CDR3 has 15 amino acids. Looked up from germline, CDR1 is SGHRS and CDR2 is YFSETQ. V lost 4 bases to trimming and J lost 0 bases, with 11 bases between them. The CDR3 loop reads CASSASASSYNEQFF. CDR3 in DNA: TGCGCCAGCAGCGCATCAGCGAGCTCCTACAATGAGCAGTTCTTC. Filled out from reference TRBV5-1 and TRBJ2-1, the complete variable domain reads KAGVTQTPRYLIKTRGQQVTLSCSPISGHRSVSWYQQTPGQGLQFLFEYFSETQRNKGNFPGRFSGRQFSNSRSEMNVSTLELGDSALYLCASSASASSYNEQFFGPGTRLTVL.

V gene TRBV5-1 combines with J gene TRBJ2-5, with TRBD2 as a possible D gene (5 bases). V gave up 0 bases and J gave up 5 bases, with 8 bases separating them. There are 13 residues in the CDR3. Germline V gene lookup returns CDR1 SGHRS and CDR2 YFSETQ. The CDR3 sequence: CASSLAGMETQYF. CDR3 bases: TGCGCCAGCAGCTTGGCCGGGATGGAGACCCAGTACTTC.

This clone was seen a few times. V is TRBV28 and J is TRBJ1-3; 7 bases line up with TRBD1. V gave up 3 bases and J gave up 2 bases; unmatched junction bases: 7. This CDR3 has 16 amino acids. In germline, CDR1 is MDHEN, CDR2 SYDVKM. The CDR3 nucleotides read TGTGCCAGCAGTTTTCTAGGGACAGTCCCTGGAAACACCATATATTTT. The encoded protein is CASSFLGTVPGNTIYF.

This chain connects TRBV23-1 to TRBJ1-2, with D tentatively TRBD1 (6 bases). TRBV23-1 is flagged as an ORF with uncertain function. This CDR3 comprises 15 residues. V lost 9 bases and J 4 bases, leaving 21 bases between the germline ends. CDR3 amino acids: CARQFPGHLPYGYTF. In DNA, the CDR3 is TGCGCCAGACAATTTCCGGGACACCTTCCCTATGGCTACACCTTC.

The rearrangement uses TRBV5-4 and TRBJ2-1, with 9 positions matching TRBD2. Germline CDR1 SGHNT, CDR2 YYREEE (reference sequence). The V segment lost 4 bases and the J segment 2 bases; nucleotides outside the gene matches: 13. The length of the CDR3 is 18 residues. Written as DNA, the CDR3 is TGTGCCAGCAGCCTTCGGGCGGGGGGGCCTAATCCCTACAATGAGCAGTTCTTC. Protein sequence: CASSLRAGGPNPYNEQFF.

The CDR3 protein is CASSLRTGGYEQYF. The CDR3 DNA sequence: TGTGCCAGCAGCTTAAGGACAGGGGGGTACGAGCAGTACTTC. V is TRBV7-2 and J is TRBJ2-7; 10 nucleotides agree with TRBD1. The CDR3 runs to 14 residues. Trimming took 2 bases from V and 4 from J; bases not matched to a gene: 2. Germline V CDR1 and CDR2: SGHTA, FQGNSA. The full variable domain, completed using reference TRBV7-2 and TRBJ2-7, is GAGVSQSPSNKVTEKGKDVELRCDPISGHTALYWYRQSLGQGLEFLIYFQGNSAPDKSGLPSDRFSAERTGGSVSTLTIQRTQQEDSAVYLCASSLRTGGYEQYFGPGTRLTVT.

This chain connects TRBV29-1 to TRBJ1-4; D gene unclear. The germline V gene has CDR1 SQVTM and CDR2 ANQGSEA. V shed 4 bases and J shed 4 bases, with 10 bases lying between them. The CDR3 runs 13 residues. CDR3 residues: CSVGLHINEKLFF. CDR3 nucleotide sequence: TGCAGCGTTGGATTACATATTAATGAAAAACTGTTTTTT.

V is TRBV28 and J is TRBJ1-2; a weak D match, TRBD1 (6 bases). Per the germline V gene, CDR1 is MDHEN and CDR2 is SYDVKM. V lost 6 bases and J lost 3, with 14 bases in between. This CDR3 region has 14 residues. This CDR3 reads CASSLTRGYYGYTF. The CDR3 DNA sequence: TGTGCCAGCAGCCTGACGAGGGGGTACTATGGCTACACCTTC.

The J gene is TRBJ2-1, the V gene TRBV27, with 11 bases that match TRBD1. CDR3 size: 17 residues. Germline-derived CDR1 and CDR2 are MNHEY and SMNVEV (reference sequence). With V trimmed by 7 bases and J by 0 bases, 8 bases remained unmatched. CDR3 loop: CASKGQGGLRSYNEQFF. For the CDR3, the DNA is TGTGCCAGCAAGGGACAGGGGGGTCTGCGCTCCTACAATGAGCAGTTCTTC.

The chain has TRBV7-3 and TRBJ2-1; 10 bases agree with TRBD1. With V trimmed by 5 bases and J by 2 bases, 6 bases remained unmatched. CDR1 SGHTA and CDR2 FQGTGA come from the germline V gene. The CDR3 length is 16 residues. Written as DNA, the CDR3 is TGTGCCAGCAGCCGCCGGACAGGGGGGGCCTACAATGAGCAGTTCTTC. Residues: CASSRRTGGAYNEQFF.

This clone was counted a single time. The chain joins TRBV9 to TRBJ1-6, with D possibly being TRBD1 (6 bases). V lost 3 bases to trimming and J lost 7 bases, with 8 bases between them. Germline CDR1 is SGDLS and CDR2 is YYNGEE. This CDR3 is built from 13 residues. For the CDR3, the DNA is TGTGCCAGCAGCGACAGGGAGAATTCACCCCTCCACTTT. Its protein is CASSDRENSPLHF.

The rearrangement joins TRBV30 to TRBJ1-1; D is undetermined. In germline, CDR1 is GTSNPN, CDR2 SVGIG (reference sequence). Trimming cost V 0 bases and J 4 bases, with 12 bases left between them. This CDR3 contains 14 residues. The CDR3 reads CAWSVSGRFTEAFF. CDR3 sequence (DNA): TGTGCCTGGAGTGTAAGCGGTCGGTTCACTGAAGCTTTCTTT.

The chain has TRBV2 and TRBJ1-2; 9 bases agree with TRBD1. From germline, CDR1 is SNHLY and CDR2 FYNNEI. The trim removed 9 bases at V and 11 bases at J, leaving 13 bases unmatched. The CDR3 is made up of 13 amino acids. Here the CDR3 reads CASTGGKERLYTF. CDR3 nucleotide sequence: TGTGCCAGTACAGGGGGCAAAGAACGTTTATACACCTTC.

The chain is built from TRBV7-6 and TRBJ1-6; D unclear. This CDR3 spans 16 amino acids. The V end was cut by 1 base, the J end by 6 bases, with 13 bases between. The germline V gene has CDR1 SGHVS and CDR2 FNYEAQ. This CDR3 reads CASSLGSPGSNSPLHF. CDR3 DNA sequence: TGTGCCAGCAGCTTAGGAAGCCCCGGGAGTAATTCACCCCTCCACTTT.

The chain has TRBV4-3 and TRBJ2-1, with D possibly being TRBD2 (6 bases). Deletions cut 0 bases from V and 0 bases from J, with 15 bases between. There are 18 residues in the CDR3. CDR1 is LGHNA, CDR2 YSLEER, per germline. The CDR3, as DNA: TGCGCCAGCAGCCAAGAAGGTGGGCGGGGAATCTCCTACAATGAGCAGTTCTTC. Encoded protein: CASSQEGGRGISYNEQFF.